These 10 T cell receptor beta chains came from one sample sequenced in a study of shared clonotypes between healthy human individuals. The repertoire was sequenced with immunoSEQ multiplex PCR; TCRdb's copy has only in-frame clones and lacks some. This table has over 850,000 clones, around three quarters appearing once. Sequencing was carried out using memory CD4+ T cells from PBMCs. As for subset: CD45RA-negative fraction. The receptors shown here come from a young man in good health. Some clones in this sample may be carry-over from other donors' samples.

This clone was found a few times. V is TRBV5-6 and J is TRBJ2-7; no reliable D call. The CDR3 extends over 14 amino acids. Per germline, CDR1 SGHDT and CDR2 YYEEEE. V gave up 0 bases and J gave up 0 bases, with 7 bases separating them. CDR3 coding DNA: TGTGCCAGCAGCTTGGCCTTCGCCTCCTACGAGCAGTACTTC. Amino acids: CASSLAFASYEQYF.

This clone was seen a single time. CDR3 in DNA: TGTGCCAGCACCAAGACAGTATCTAGCACAGATACGCAGTATTTT. Amino acid sequence: CASTKTVSSTDTQYF. The rearrangement joins TRBV2 to TRBJ2-3; tentative D call: TRBD1 (5 bases). Between the trimmed V and J ends, which lost 7 bases and 0 bases, there was a span of 14 bases. The length of the CDR3 is 15 residues. CDR1 and CDR2 from the germline V gene are SNHLY and FYNNEI.

This clone was observed a few times. V and J are TRBV6-1 and TRBJ1-2; TRBD1 is a possible D gene (5 bases). This CDR3 contains 13 residues. V was cut by 4 bases and J by 5 bases, with 11 bases left in between. CDR1 and CDR2 from the germline V gene are MNHNS and SASEGT. The CDR3 here is CASSGEGRYGYTF. The CDR3 DNA reads as TGTGCCAGCAGTGGGGAGGGGAGGTATGGCTACACCTTC.

The CDR3 DNA reads as TGTGCCAGCTCCGAGAGCTCCTACAATGAGCAGTTCTTC. Translating gives CASSESSYNEQFF. V gene TRBV7-9 combines with J gene TRBJ2-1; D unresolved. Germline values: CDR1 SEHNR, CDR2 FQNEAQ (reference sequence). The V end lost 8 bases, the J end lost 0 bases, and 8 bases lay between the germline ends. This CDR3 is 13 amino acids long.

The CDR3 is CASSLPDRGPRNTEAFF. The CDR3 DNA is TGTGCCAGCAGCCTACCAGACAGGGGGCCACGTAACACTGAAGCTTTCTTT. This chain links TRBV7-9 with TRBJ1-1; 10 bases align to TRBD1. The CDR3 consists of 17 residues. V gave up 5 bases and J gave up 2 bases; unmatched junction bases: 11. Per the germline V gene, CDR1 is SEHNR and CDR2 is FQNEAQ (reference sequence). Combining the CDR3 with reference TRBV7-9 and TRBJ1-1 gives the whole variable domain DTGVSQNPRHKITKRGQNVTFRCDPISEHNRLYWYRQTLGQGPEFLTYFQNEAQLEKSRLLSDRFSAERPKGSFSTLEIQRTEQGDSAMYLCASSLPDRGPRNTEAFFGQGTRLTVV.

This sequence joins TRBV30 and TRBJ1-1; D may be TRBD1 (6 bases). V was clipped by 4 bases and J by 1 base, with 10 bases between them. This CDR3 spans 13 amino acids. CDR1 GTSNPN and CDR2 SVGIG come from the germline V gene (reference sequence). The CDR3 nucleotides read TGTGCCTGGACAGGGGACTCGAACACTGAAGCTTTCTTT. It encodes CAWTGDSNTEAFF.

The chain is built from TRBV4-3 and TRBJ2-2; TRBD2 is a possible D gene (5 bases). Between the trimmed V and J ends, which lost 4 bases and 1 base, there was a span of 13 bases. The CDR3 is made up of 16 amino acids. The V gene's germline CDR1 is LGHNA and CDR2 YSLEER. The CDR3 here is CASSPQVGRNTGELFF. Written as DNA, the CDR3 is TGCGCCAGCAGCCCCCAAGTTGGGAGGAACACCGGGGAGCTGTTTTTT.

The rearrangement links TRBV29-1 to TRBJ2-7; D ambiguous. CDR1 and CDR2 from the germline V gene are SQVTM and ANQGSEA. The CDR3 consists of 11 residues. V shed 4 bases and J shed 2 bases, with 6 bases lying between them. The CDR3, as DNA: TGCAGCGTTGCAAATACCTACGAGCAGTACTTC. Protein: CSVANTYEQYF.

The genes are TRBV29-1 and TRBJ2-3; 9 bases fit TRBD2. CDR1 is SQVTM and CDR2 is ANQGSEA in the germline V gene. Unmatched junction bases numbered 9, after V lost 4 bases and J lost 4 bases. The CDR3 spans 15 residues. CDR3 sequence: CSVVGLATSADTQYF. The CDR3 DNA is TGCAGCGTTGTTGGACTAGCGACCAGCGCAGATACGCAGTATTTT.

The chain employs TRBV4-3 and TRBJ2-2; 7 positions match TRBD1. V gave up 0 bases and J gave up 6 bases; unmatched junction bases: 1. Germline-derived CDR1 and CDR2 are LGHNA and YSLEER. CDR3 length: 14 amino acids. CDR3 protein: CASSQEQGSGELFF. The CDR3 bases are TGCGCCAGCAGCCAAGAACAGGGGTCCGGGGAGCTGTTTTTT.